This TCR beta chain was sequenced for a study of blood T cells in healthy people across ages (dated by TCRdb to the mid-2010s). Regarding the research as a whole: In model experiments, template switching captured about one uniquely barcoded TCR beta cDNA molecule for every two T cells. Using deep sequencing normalized with unique cDNA molecular identifiers, the study measured how TCR beta repertoire diversity changes with age. Donors were grouped into four age groups: young (average approximately 16 years), middle-aged (39), aged (about 59) and long-lived (approximately 82). The study analyzed two additional independent replicas of 1 million unique cDNA reads from the same blood draw for two donors, one aged 18 to 29 and one aged 80 or older. To avoid experimental bias, donors of different ages were spread randomly across the sequencing lanes.

Library creation used 5' RACE. A second PCR of about 7 to 12 cycles was run with a J-beta primer mix and a sample-barcoded 5' primer. Each TCR beta cDNA molecule received a unique molecular identifier from a template-switch 5' adaptor carrying 12 random nucleotides. At least 2.5 million CDR3-containing paired-end reads were obtained from each sample. First-strand cDNA synthesis was performed from all RNA using the Mint cDNA synthesis kit, with priming by a TRBC-specific oligonucleotide. Following uracil-DNA glycosylase treatment, all cDNA underwent a first 18-cycle PCR with the universal primers M1SS and BC2_uni_R. Turning to the authors' computational methods: Each sample was normalized by randomly selecting 1 million high-quality reads, each carrying a distinct molecular identifier. Reads with shared molecular identifiers were discarded instead of being binned into consensus sequences. MiTCR, set to a Q25 quality threshold and the strictest error-elimination algorithm, was used for CDR3 identification, clonotype clustering and error correction. A nonparametric unseen species model using Euler transformation provided a lower-bound estimate of total TCR beta diversity. TCRdb applied fastp at Q25 and MiXCR to the public reads, then kept only in-frame beta chains. Records with the same CDR3 protein are collapsed into one entry carrying the most frequent genes and DNA. It is TCRdb's table, rather than the study itself, that gives the V and J calls and clone size. Counted in this sample were 1.8 million or so distinct CDR3 sequences; 30% to 40% of them appeared once. Under 25% of the sample rests with the top ten.

CDR1 and CDR2 (SGDLS, YYNGEE) derive from the germline V gene. V is clipped by 2 bases and J by 1 base, and the sequence between their germline boundaries is 12 bases long. The CDR3 runs 15 residues from the cysteine to the phenylalanine. Solely the CDR3 DNA is kept, with 45 bases framed from the first base. The donors were about 40 Caucasian individuals from Russia, aged about 6 to 100 years, who were systemically healthy. Approximately 10 milliliters of peripheral blood were collected from each donor into EDTA-treated Vacutainer tubes. Ficoll-Paque density-gradient centrifugation was used to isolate PBMCs, with at least 7 million per sample. Trizol reagent was used to extract total RNA from PBMCs, with at least 6 micrograms per sample. For every donor, an aliquot of PBMCs went through flow cytometry to measure the percentages of naive CD45RAhigh/CD27high T cells. The full study reports these points: Because donor CMV infection status was unknown, age-related changes in expanded clonotypes were potentially confounded. Since profiling was done on bulk unsorted PBMCs, naive and antigen-experienced compartments could not be conclusively compared. Total diversity estimates from one million sequenced T cells were considered lower bounds and underestimates. As age increased, observed TCR beta diversity per million T cells dropped in a roughly linear way, and a significant reduction was already evident by age about 40. Compared with the aged group, more naive CD4+ T cells, fewer expanded clones and increased TCR diversity were shown by the long-lived group, suggesting age selection. Observed TCR beta diversity correlated strongly with the percentage of naive T cells measured by flow cytometry.

Of note for this clonotype: Its target antigen remains unknown. It has no much larger one-base neighbor in the sample; base qualities were not kept.

The chain links TRBV9 with TRBJ1-2; TRBD1 is a possible D gene, resting on 6 matching bases. The source of this sequence is a human donor in good health. Material: blood. The CDR3 here reads CASSVGGANNYGYTF. The base sequence is TGTGCCAGCAGCGTGGGGGGGGCGAATAACTATGGCTACACCTTC.